These 2 T cell receptor beta chains share one sample of origin, sequenced in a study of radiation and T cells in renal cell carcinoma (TCRdb year 2020). The time point label on this specimen signifies: baseline pretreatment blood. The treatment or condition label of this sample denotes: 15 Gy SBRT to primary tumor, nephrectomy 4 weeks later. The library was prepared using the immunoSEQ multiplex PCR assay. TCRdb's version of the immuneACCESS table is confined to in-frame rearrangements and falls short of the full clone set. An unresolved V gene accounts for under half of the shortfall where checked; the remainder is of unknown origin. Here the sample has about 61,000 clones; about three quarters occur a single time. The ten largest clones add up to 7.3% of the sample. The starting material was blood, obtained from a patient whose treatment included radiotherapy and nephrectomy. The receptors originated from a man aged 55 to 70 with renal cell carcinoma.

For this clone: A junction end diverges from the germline sequence, so it may reflect a read error. This sequence joins TRBV6-5 and TRBJ2-4; D could derive from TRBD1 or TRBD2 (5 bases each). CDR1 and CDR2 (germline): MNHEY, SVGAGI. The CDR3 is 8 residues long. The DNA of the CDR3 is TGTGCCAGCAGTGGGGACCACTTC. It encodes CASSGDHF.

The rearrangement joins TRBV7-2 to TRBJ2-5, with a weak D call TRBD2 (6 bases). Germline CDR1 and CDR2: SGHTA and FQGNSA. There are 12 residues in the CDR3. Trimming removed 4 bases at V and 5 bases at J, with 8 bases between. The DNA for the CDR3 is TGTGCCAGCAGCTGGGCGGGGGAGACCCAGTACTTC. This gives the protein CASSWAGETQYF.